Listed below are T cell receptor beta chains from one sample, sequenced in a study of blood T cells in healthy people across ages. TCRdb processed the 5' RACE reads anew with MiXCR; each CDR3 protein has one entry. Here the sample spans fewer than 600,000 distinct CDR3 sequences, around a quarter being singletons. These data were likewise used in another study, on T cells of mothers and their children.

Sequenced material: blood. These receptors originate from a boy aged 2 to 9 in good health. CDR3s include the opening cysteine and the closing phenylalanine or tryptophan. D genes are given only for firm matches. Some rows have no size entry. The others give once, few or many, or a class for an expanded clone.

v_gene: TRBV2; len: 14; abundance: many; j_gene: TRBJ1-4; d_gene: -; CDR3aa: CASSLEGGNEKLFF; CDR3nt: TGTGCCAGCAGTTTGGAGGGAGGGAATGAAAAACTGTTTTTT
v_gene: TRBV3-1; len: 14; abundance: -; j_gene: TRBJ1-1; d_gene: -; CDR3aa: CASSQEWGNTEAFF; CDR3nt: TGTGCCAGCAGCCAAGAGTGGGGGAACACTGAAGCTTTCTTT
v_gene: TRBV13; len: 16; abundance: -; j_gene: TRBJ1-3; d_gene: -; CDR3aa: CASSTSRVISGNTIYF; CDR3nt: TGTGCCAGCAGCACGAGCAGGGTGATCTCTGGAAACACCATATATTTT
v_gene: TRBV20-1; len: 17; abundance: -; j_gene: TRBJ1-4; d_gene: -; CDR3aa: CSARVAALDRTSEKLFF; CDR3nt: TGCAGTGCTAGAGTTGCGGCCTTGGACCGGACTAGTGAAAAACTGTTTTTT
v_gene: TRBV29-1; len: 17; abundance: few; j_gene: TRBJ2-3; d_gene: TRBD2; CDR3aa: CSAGPLAGFSSTDTQYF; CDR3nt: TGCAGCGCTGGACCACTAGCGGGATTCTCTAGCACAGATACGCAGTATTTT
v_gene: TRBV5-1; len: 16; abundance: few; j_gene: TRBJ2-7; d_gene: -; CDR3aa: CASRRPVLASPDEQYF; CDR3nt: TGCGCCAGCAGGAGGCCAGTTCTAGCGTCCCCTGACGAGCAGTACTTC
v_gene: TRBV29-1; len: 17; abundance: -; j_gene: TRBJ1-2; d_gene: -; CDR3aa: CSVAPPDRILPNYGYTF; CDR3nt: TGCAGCGTTGCCCCTCCTGACAGGATATTACCTAACTATGGCTACACCTTC
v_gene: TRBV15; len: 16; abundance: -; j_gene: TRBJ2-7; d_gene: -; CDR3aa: CATSRAGRGTAYEQYF; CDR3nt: TGTGCCACCAGCAGAGCGGGCCGGGGTACGGCCTACGAGCAGTACTTC
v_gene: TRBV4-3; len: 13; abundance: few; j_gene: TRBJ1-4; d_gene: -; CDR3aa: CASSPKGGQVLFF; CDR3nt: TGCGCCAGCAGCCCTAAAGGGGGGCAGGTACTGTTTTTT
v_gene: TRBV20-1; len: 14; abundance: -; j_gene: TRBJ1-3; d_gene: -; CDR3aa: CSAQDSPGGNTIYF; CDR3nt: TGCAGTGCTCAGGACAGCCCGGGAGGAAACACCATATATTTT
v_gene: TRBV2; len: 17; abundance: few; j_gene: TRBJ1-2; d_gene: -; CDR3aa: CASSELGGGTQNYGYTF; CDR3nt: TGTGCCAGCAGTGAATTAGGCGGAGGGACACAGAATTATGGCTACACCTTC
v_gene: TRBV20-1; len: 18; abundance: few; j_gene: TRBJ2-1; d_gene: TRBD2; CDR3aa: CSARDPELAGVPYNEQFF; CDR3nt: TGCAGTGCTAGAGATCCCGAACTAGCGGGAGTTCCCTACAATGAGCAGTTCTTC